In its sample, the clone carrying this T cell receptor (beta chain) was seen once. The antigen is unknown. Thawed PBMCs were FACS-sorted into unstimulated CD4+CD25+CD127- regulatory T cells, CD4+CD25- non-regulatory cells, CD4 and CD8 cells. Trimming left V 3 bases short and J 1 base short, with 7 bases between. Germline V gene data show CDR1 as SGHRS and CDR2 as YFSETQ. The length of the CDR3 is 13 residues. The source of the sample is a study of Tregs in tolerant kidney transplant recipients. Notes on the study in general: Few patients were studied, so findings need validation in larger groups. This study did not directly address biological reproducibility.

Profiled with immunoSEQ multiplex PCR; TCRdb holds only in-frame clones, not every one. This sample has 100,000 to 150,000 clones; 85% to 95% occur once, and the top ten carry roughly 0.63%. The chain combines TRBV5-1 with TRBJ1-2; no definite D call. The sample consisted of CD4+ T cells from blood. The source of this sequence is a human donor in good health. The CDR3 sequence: CASSWTDNYGYTF. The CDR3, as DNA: TGCGCCAGCAGCTGGACGGATAACTATGGCTACACCTTC.